The entry below describes one TCR beta chain. This sample stems from a study of shared clonotypes between healthy human individuals. TCRdb keeps only in-frame clones here, not all; method: immunoSEQ multiplex PCR. The data show some 550,000 clones, with less than 98% seen just once and 0.045% to 0.07% held by the top ten. All of the donors resided in Nashville, Tennessee, and each was a Caucasian adult. CDR1 and CDR2 from the germline V gene are KGHSH and LQKENI. V lost 3 bases, J lost 6 bases, and 14 bases lay in between. This CDR3 comprises 14 residues. The rearrangement links TRBV18 to TRBJ1-1; D is perhaps TRBD1 (5 bases). Material: naive CD4+ T cells sorted from blood. The subset here: CD45RA+ positively selected. This sequence originates from a woman in her thirties in good health. The CDR3 loop is CASSPRSQAAEAFF. The CDR3 coding sequence is TGTGCCAGCTCACCGAGGTCACAGGCGGCTGAAGCTTTCTTT.